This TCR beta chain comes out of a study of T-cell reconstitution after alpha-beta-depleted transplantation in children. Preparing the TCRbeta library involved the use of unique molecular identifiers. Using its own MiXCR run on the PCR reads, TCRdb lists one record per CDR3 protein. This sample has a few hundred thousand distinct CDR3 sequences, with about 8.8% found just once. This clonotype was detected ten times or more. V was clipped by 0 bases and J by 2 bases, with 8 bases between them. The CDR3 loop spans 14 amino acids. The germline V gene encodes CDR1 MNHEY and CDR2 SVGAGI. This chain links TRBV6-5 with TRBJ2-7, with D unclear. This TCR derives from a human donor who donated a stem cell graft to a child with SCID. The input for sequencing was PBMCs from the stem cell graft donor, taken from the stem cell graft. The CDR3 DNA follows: TGTGCCAGCAGTTACTCGGGCAGTCCCTACGAGCAGTACTTC. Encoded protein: CASSYSGSPYEQYF.